Each of the 11 T cell receptor beta chains below was sequenced from the same sample in a study of CD8 T cells in ankylosing spondylitis. TCRdb recomputed calls from the 5' RACE reads with MiXCR, one row per CDR3 protein. The sample includes about 220,000 distinct CDR3 sequences, roughly 10% of them seen just once. The sequencing sample was made of blood, either unsorted or a sorted T cell fraction (not recorded which). The receptors stem from a male donor with ankylosing spondylitis or in good health (not recorded which).

V usage is TRBV20-1 and J usage is TRBJ2-2; 8 positions agree with TRBD1. V dropped 0 bases and J dropped 2; count of bases not matched to a gene: 11. The germline V gene has CDR1 DFQATT and CDR2 SNEGSKA (reference sequence). The CDR3 has 18 amino acids. CDR3 residues: CSARDRRGGQGNTGELFF. In nucleotides, the CDR3 is TGCAGTGCTAGAGATCGGAGGGGAGGACAGGGAAACACCGGGGAGCTGTTTTTT.

The sample holds a few counts of this clonotype. The genes are TRBV3-1 and TRBJ2-3; 7 bases line up with TRBD2. Germline V gene data show CDR1 as LGHDT and CDR2 as YNNKEL (reference sequence). Trimming at V came to 3 bases and at J to 4 bases, leaving 7 bases not matched to a gene. The CDR3 has 15 amino acids. This CDR3 is CASSQASGIPDTQYF. As DNA, the CDR3 is TGTGCCAGCAGCCAGGCTAGCGGAATCCCAGATACGCAGTATTTT.

This rearrangement joins TRBV5-1 to TRBJ1-2; tentative D call: TRBD1 (5 bases). Germline V gene lookup returns CDR1 SGHRS and CDR2 YFSETQ. The CDR3 spans 15 residues. V was clipped by 4 bases and J by 4 bases, with 17 bases between them. CDR3 in DNA: TGCGCCAGCAGCATTGGGACTGCTTCGGGCTATGGCTACACCTTC. Residues: CASSIGTASGYGYTF.

To note about this clonotype: This could be a read error, since a much larger clone is one nucleotide away. V and J are TRBV6-2 or TRBV6-3 and TRBJ2-2; possibly TRBD1 for D (6 bases). The CDR3 length is 15 residues. Germline CDR1 reads MNHEY; CDR2 reads SVGEGT. The CDR3 DNA follows: TGTGCCAGTCGAATCGGGCAGGGGAACACCCGGGAGCTGTTTTTT. It codes for CASRIGQGNTRELFF.

This clonotype appeared many times. The chain couples TRBV5-6 to TRBJ2-3; D tentatively fits TRBD1 or TRBD2 (6 bases each). Germline CDR1 and CDR2: SGHDT and YYEEEE. CDR3 length: 15 residues. With 4 bases removed from V and 4 bases from J, the gap between germline ends came to 16 bases. The DNA of the CDR3 is TGTGCCAGCAGCCGAGGGGGGATAAGTCCAGATACGCAGTATTTT. It specifies CASSRGGISPDTQYF.

This clonotype came up many times. The chain employs TRBV20-1 and TRBJ1-1, with unresolved D. V was trimmed by 5 bases and J by 1 base, leaving 17 bases between them. This CDR3 comprises 15 residues. Per the germline V gene, CDR1 is DFQATT and CDR2 is SNEGSKA (reference sequence). The CDR3, as DNA: TGCAGTGCTCCTCCTATTGGACTACCGAACACTGAAGCTTTCTTT. This gives the protein CSAPPIGLPNTEAFF.

This clonotype was observed many times. The V gene is TRBV28, the J gene TRBJ2-3; the match to TRBD2 covers 9 bases. Unmatched junction bases numbered 10, after V lost 6 bases and J lost 3 bases. The CDR3 contains 16 residues. CDR1 MDHEN and CDR2 SYDVKM come from the germline V gene. CDR3 amino acids: CASRDSGGRETDTQYF. The CDR3 DNA follows: TGTGCCAGCAGAGATAGCGGGGGTCGAGAGACAGATACGCAGTATTTT.

This clonotype was counted between two and nine times. V usage is TRBV3-1 and J usage is TRBJ1-6; D is uncertain. The CDR3 totals 19 residues. The V gene lost 5 bases and the J gene lost 0 bases, with 20 bases spanning the gap. CDR1 is LGHDT, CDR2 YNNKEL, per germline (reference sequence). This CDR3 reads CASSADVRRGSSYNSPLHF. The CDR3 region has the DNA TGTGCCAGCAGCGCCGATGTGAGGCGGGGAAGCTCCTATAATTCACCCCTCCACTTT.

This clonotype was observed many times. The V call is TRBV7-2, the J call TRBJ1-1, with D possibly TRBD1 on 5 matching bases. In germline, CDR1 is SGHTA, CDR2 FQGNSA. This CDR3 has 16 amino acids. Trimming removed 5 bases at V and 3 bases at J, with 19 bases between. CDR3 protein: CASSRGTEGGYTEAFF. The CDR3 bases are TGTGCCAGCAGCCGAGGGACCGAGGGTGGGTACACTGAAGCTTTCTTT. The variable domain in full, completed from reference TRBV7-2 and TRBJ1-1, reads GAGVSQSPSNKVTEKGKDVELRCDPISGHTALYWYRQSLGQGLEFLIYFQGNSAPDKSGLPSDRFSAERTGGSVSTLTIQRTQQEDSAVYLCASSRGTEGGYTEAFFGQGTRLTVV.

Ten or more counts support this clonotype. V and J are TRBV9 and TRBJ2-5; 9 bases fit TRBD2. J lost 1 base, V lost 0 bases, and 7 bases had no gene match. CDR3 length: 17 amino acids. Per the germline V gene, CDR1 is SGDLS and CDR2 is YYNGEE. CDR3 residues: CASSVGASGDLQETQYF. The CDR3, as DNA: TGTGCCAGCAGCGTAGGGGCTAGCGGGGATCTCCAAGAGACCCAGTACTTC. Full variable domain (missing parts from reference TRBV9 and TRBJ2-5): DSGVTQTPKHLITATGQRVTLRCSPRSGDLSVYWYQQSLDQGLQFLIQYYNGEERAKGNILERFSAQQFPDLHSELNLSSLELGDSALYFCASSVGASGDLQETQYFGPGTRLLVL.

A few counts support this clonotype. V and J are TRBV29-1 and TRBJ2-5; TRBD1 is a possible D gene (5 bases). Trimming cost V 4 bases and J 4 bases, with 7 bases left between them. The CDR3 has 11 residues. From germline, CDR1 is SQVTM and CDR2 ANQGSEA. The CDR3 nucleotides read TGCAGCGTTGTAGGGGCAGAGACCCAGTACTTC. Amino acid sequence: CSVVGAETQYF.